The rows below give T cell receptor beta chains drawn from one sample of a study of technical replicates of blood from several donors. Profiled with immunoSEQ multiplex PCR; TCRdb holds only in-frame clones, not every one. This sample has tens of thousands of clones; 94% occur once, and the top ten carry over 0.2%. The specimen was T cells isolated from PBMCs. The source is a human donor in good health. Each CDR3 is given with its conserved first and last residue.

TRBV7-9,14,CASSGPGENYGYTF
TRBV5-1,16,CASSKLAGGGYNEQFF
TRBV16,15,CASSQRTGSYQPQHF
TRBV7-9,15,CASSLGDMSNYGYTF
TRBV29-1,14,CSVEQRGSTDTQYF
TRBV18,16,CASSPLKDRGNQPQHF
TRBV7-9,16,CASSLRLAGERNEQFF
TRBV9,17,CASSVTSGRGVQETQYF
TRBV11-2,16,CASSSPRREETYEQYF
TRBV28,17,CASFIGRAGVRYNEQFF
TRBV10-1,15,CASGPNGLADNEQFF
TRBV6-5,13,CASSSQGGTEAFF
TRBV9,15,CASSVVAGASDTQYF
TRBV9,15,CASSGPSGAVYEQYF
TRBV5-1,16,CASSLAGDSPFYEQYF
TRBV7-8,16,CASSVGGQPSYNEQFF
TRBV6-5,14,CASSYNGGGNIQYF
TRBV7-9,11,CASPLGGDYTF
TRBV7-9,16,CASSSPTGPETGELFF
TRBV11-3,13,CASSLGQGKGYTF
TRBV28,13,CASSPQGNTEAFF
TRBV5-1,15,CASSIRTGSTDTQYF
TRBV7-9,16,CASSRIFTAVPYEQYF
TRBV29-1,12,CSWTRGGTEAFF
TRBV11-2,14,CASSLGTSGDEQYF
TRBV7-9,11,CASSPEGEQYF
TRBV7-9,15,CASSLEVSGAHGYTF
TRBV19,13,CASSKGHRETQYF
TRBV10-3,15,CAISEGHRLNQPQHF
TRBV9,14,CASSLSSGQETQYF
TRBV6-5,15,CASSYTIQGTGELFF
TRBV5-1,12,CASSLAFGEQYF
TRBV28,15,CASSLLRREGDEQYF
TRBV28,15,CASSTTSGRVNEQFF
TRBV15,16,CATSRVGYRAGQPQHF
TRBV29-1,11,CSVEDQHSLFF
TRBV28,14,CASSLGGKYTEAFF